The 30 T cell receptor beta chains in this list originate from one sample, sequenced in a study of regulatory T cells in long-lasting Graves disease (dated by TCRdb to about 2021). Libraries came from multiplex PCR. Sequencing used an Illumina HiSeq 4000. To build TCR beta libraries, CDR3 regions were amplified by Arm-PCR using iRepertoire HTBI primers. The public reads were reprocessed in TCRdb via fastp at Q25 and MiXCR, keeping in-frame beta chains. All rows with the same CDR3 protein become a single entry with the most common DNA and genes. The sample table shows roughly 300,000 distinct CDR3 sequences, and 20% to 25% are seen once. The ten largest clones capture roughly 56% of the sample. The sample's time point, from its label and the paper: persistent/refractory GD, antithyroid drugs over 5 years with positive TRAb. For both TCR sequencing and RNA sequencing, RNA was extracted from PBMCs in TRIzol.

Sequencing used peripheral blood mononuclear cells (PBMCs), obtained when the disease was refractory, from a patient treated with antithyroid drugs. Receptors were obtained from a female donor with Graves disease.

This clonotype was seen many times. The chain employs TRBV27 and TRBJ2-7; D remains ambiguous. Germline V gene lookup returns CDR1 MNHEY and CDR2 SMNVEV (reference sequence). CDR3 length: 14 residues. The germline V and J ends were trimmed by 4 bases and 1 base, with 11 bases remaining between them. The CDR3 DNA is TGTGCCAGCAGTTGGGCACGAAGTTCCTACGAGCAGTACTTC. Translated: CASSWARSSYEQYF.

In this sample, this clonotype turned up many times. The J gene is TRBJ2-5, the V gene TRBV2, with TRBD2 matching over 9 bases. The CDR3 extends over 16 amino acids. Germline CDR1 and CDR2: SNHLY and FYNNEI. Trimming cost V 3 bases and J 5 bases; bases outside gene matches: 10. The CDR3 loop is CASSDPRAGGGETQYF. The DNA of the CDR3 is TGTGCCAGCAGTGACCCACGGGCGGGAGGGGGCGAGACCCAGTACTTC. Full variable domain (remainder filled in from reference TRBV2 and TRBJ2-5): EPEVTQTPSHQVTQMGQEVILRCVPISNHLYFYWYRQILGQKVEFLVSFYNNEISEKSEIFDDQFSVERPDGSNFTLKIRSTKLEDSAMYFCASSDPRAGGGETQYFGPGTRLLVL.

This clonotype was seen at least ten times. V is TRBV28 and J is TRBJ2-7; D not certain. The V end lost 2 bases, the J end lost 0 bases, and 8 bases lay between the germline ends. The CDR3 consists of 14 residues. Germline V gene data show CDR1 as MDHEN and CDR2 as SYDVKM. The DNA for the CDR3 is TGTGCCAGCAGTTTACTCCTTCTCTCCTACGAGCAGTACTTC. The encoded protein is CASSLLLLSYEQYF.

This clonotype showed up just once. Lacking the conserved final phenylalanine or tryptophan, this CDR3 likely reflects a read error. The chain carries TRBV18 and TRBJ2-7; D is perhaps TRBD1 or TRBD2 (6 bases each). The germline CDR1 and CDR2 sequences are KGHSH and LQKENI. This CDR3 spans 14 amino acids. V shed 3 bases and J shed 7 bases, with 16 bases lying between them. CDR3 protein: CASSPNREVGEQYS. CDR3 bases: TGTGCCAGCTCACCCAACAGGGAGGTGGGAGAGCAGTACTCC.

This clonotype was seen more than once but under ten times. This chain links TRBV19 with TRBJ2-5, with D tentatively TRBD1 (5 bases). This CDR3 contains 12 residues. Per the germline V gene, CDR1 is LNHDA and CDR2 is SQIVND (reference sequence). V shed 9 bases and J shed 2 bases, with 10 bases lying between them. Written as DNA, the CDR3 is TGTGCCAGACCAGGGTCGCAAGAGACCCAGTACTTC. It is translated as CARPGSQETQYF.

In this sample, this clonotype turned up many times. The chain carries TRBV11-2 and TRBJ2-5; 7 bases line up with TRBD2. The germline gives CDR1 SGHAT, CDR2 FQNNGV. Trimming cost V 0 bases and J 0 bases; bases outside gene matches: 13. The CDR3 extends over 19 amino acids. The CDR3 DNA is TGTGCCAGCAGCTTAGATCTGGGCCCGGGACTAACTTACCAAGAGACCCAGTACTTC. Translated, it gives CASSLDLGPGLTYQETQYF.

Points on this clonotype: At one boundary the junction diverges from the germline segment, which might be a read error. The chain has TRBV9 and TRBJ2-5; no reliable D call. The CDR3 covers 17 residues. CDR1 is SGDLS, CDR2 YYNGEE, per germline. The CDR3 here is CASSPVPGWAGQETQYF. CDR3 sequence (DNA): TGCGCCAGCAGCCCGGTCCCCGGGTGGGCAGGCCAAGAGACCCAGTACTTC.

Of note for this clonotype: This may be a read error: a much more frequent sequence differs by one nucleotide. The chain is built from TRBV24-1 and TRBJ1-2; D is uncertain. This CDR3 is built from 13 residues. Germline V gene data show CDR1 as KGHDR and CDR2 as SFDVKD. The chain's CDR3 is CATGEEPNYGYTF. The DNA for the CDR3 is TGTGCCACCGGTGAAGAACCTAACTATGGCTACACCTTC.

This clonotype occurred many times. The chain carries TRBV10-3 and TRBJ2-5; D gene unclear. The ends were cut back, 0 bases at V and 3 bases at J, with 14 bases in the middle. Germline-derived CDR1 and CDR2 are ENHRY and SYGVKD. The CDR3 has 16 amino acids. The CDR3 DNA is TGTGCCATCAGTGAGTCGACTCGGCTACCTGAAGAGACCCAGTACTTC. This translates into CAISESTRLPEETQYF.

The chain links TRBV30 to TRBJ2-1; no clear D gene. CDR1 is GTSNPN and CDR2 is SVGIG in the germline V gene (reference sequence). The ends were cut back, 7 bases at V and 0 bases at J, with 10 bases in the middle. CDR3 length: 13 amino acids. CDR3 bases: TGTGCCTTATTCTCTGACTCCTACAATGAGCAGTTCTTC. This encodes CALFSDSYNEQFF.

This clonotype was observed at least ten times. The chain is built from TRBV6-2 or TRBV6-3 and TRBJ2-2; TRBD2 aligns across 9 bases. Per germline, CDR1 MNHEY and CDR2 SVGEGT. The CDR3 consists of 17 residues. The ends lost 4 bases at V and 0 bases at J; junction bases unmatched: 6. Written as DNA, the CDR3 is TGTGCCAGCAGTTTAGCGGGAGTGCGCGCGAACACCGGGGAGCTGTTTTTT. This translates into CASSLAGVRANTGELFF.

A note on this clonotype: A far larger clone is one nucleotide away, so this likely arose from a read error. The conserved phenylalanine or tryptophan normally closing the CDR3 is absent here, so this likely arose from a read error. This chain uses TRBV11-1 with TRBJ2-7; 8 bases fit TRBD1. The CDR3 is made up of 13 amino acids. Losses at the gene ends were 5 bases for V and 2 bases for J; bases not matched to a gene: 2. CDR1 is SGHAT, CDR2 FQDESV, per germline (reference sequence). In DNA form, the CDR3 reads TGTGCCAGCAGCAGGGACAGGACCTACGAGCAGTACTCC. It encodes CASSRDRTYEQYS.

The chain recombines TRBV27 with TRBJ2-7; weak D call: TRBD2 (5 bases). V shed 2 bases and J shed 2 bases, with 10 bases lying between them. CDR3 length: 14 residues. The germline V gene has CDR1 MNHEY and CDR2 SMNVEV (reference sequence). In DNA, the CDR3 is TGTGCCAGCAGTTTAACGGGGTTCCCCTACGAGCAGTACTTC. Translating it yields CASSLTGFPYEQYF.

This clonotype was seen at least ten times. The V and J genes are TRBV2 and TRBJ1-5, with D uncertain. V was shortened by 1 base and J by 0 bases, with 10 bases between the two germline ends. Germline-derived CDR1 and CDR2 are SNHLY and FYNNEI. CDR3 length equals 16 residues. This chain's CDR3 is CASSEGSSHSNQPQHF. The DNA of the CDR3 is TGTGCCAGCAGTGAAGGGAGTAGTCATAGCAATCAGCCCCAGCATTTT.

This clonotype was counted many times. CDR3 in amino acids: CASSGATILKAKNIQYF. Written as DNA, the CDR3 is TGTGCCAGCTCAGGAGCTACCATACTTAAAGCCAAAAACATTCAGTACTTC. The rearrangement joins TRBV6-1 to TRBJ2-4; D remains ambiguous. The CDR3 extends over 17 amino acids. Trimming stripped 8 bases from V and 0 bases from J, with 20 bases between. CDR1 and CDR2 from the germline V gene are MNHNS and SASEGT.

J is TRBJ2-5 and V is TRBV9, with 11 bases that match TRBD2. CDR1 and CDR2 (germline): SGDLS, YYNGEE. Unmatched junction bases numbered 12, after V lost 5 bases and J lost 3 bases. The CDR3 is made up of 17 amino acids. The CDR3 reads CASSKEVGLADEETQYF. Written as DNA, the CDR3 is TGTGCCAGCAGTAAGGAAGTGGGACTAGCGGACGAAGAGACCCAGTACTTC.

In its sample, this clonotype was seen many times. This sequence joins TRBV3-1 and TRBJ1-1, with a possible D match to TRBD1 (6 bases). This CDR3 is 13 amino acids long. From germline, CDR1 is LGHDT and CDR2 YNNKEL (reference sequence). Trimming stripped 3 bases from V and 5 bases from J, with 10 bases between. The CDR3 DNA is TGTGCCAGCAGCCAGGAGGGGGGGACTGAAGCTTTCTTT. Translated, it gives CASSQEGGTEAFF. Looking up the rest from reference TRBV3-1 and TRBJ1-1 gives the full variable domain: DTAVSQTPKYLVTQMGNDKSIKCEQNLGHDTMYWYKQDSKKFLKIMFSYNNKELIINETVPNRFSPKSPDKAHLNLHINSLELGDSAVYFCASSQEGGTEAFFGQGTRLTVV.

This clonotype was observed a few times. This rearrangement joins TRBV14 to TRBJ1-4; 8 nucleotides match TRBD1. Trimming removed 6 bases from V and 6 bases from J; junction bases left unmatched: 6. The CDR3 consists of 14 residues. Germline lookup yields CDR1 SGHDN and CDR2 FVKESK. The CDR3 nucleotides read TGTGCCAGCAGTCCGACAGGGGCGGATGAAAAACTGTTTTTT. Its translation is CASSPTGADEKLFF.

Comment on this clonotype: Given a much more abundant clone one base away, this may be a read error. V usage is TRBV6-1 and J usage is TRBJ1-2, with D perhaps TRBD1 (6 bases). In germline, CDR1 is MNHNS, CDR2 SASEGT. This CDR3 comprises 14 residues. The ends were cut back, 10 bases at V and 2 bases at J, with 17 bases in the middle. CDR3 coding DNA: TGTGCCACCGACAGGCACGGACGGAACTATGGCTACACCTTC. This encodes CATDRHGRNYGYTF.

Many counts were recorded for this clonotype. The chain employs TRBV12-3 or TRBV12-4 and TRBJ2-7; either TRBD1 or TRBD2 may supply D (5 bases each). There are 14 residues in the CDR3. Trimming pared 6 bases from V and 3 bases from J, leaving 15 bases between. This CDR3 is CASSPGTSDYEQYF. CDR3 in DNA: TGTGCCAGCAGCCCGGGGACCAGTGACTACGAGCAGTACTTC.

This clonotype was counted once. The CDR3 sequence is CASVRANTEAFF. The CDR3 DNA reads TGTGCCAGCGTGAGGGCGAACACTGAAGCTTTCTTT. This chain connects TRBV6-2 or TRBV6-3 to TRBJ1-1; D not certain. The ends were cut back, 8 bases at V and 1 base at J, with 8 bases in the middle. The V gene's germline CDR1 is MNHEY and CDR2 SVGEGT. This CDR3 spans 12 amino acids.

This clonotype has ten or more counts. V usage is TRBV28 and J usage is TRBJ2-5, with D hard to call. The CDR3 consists of 10 residues. Between the trimmed V and J ends, which lost 10 bases and 4 bases, there was a span of 7 bases. Germline V gene data show CDR1 as MDHEN and CDR2 as SYDVKM. The CDR3 DNA follows: TGTGCCACCTACCTAGAGACCCAGTACTTC. Its translation is CATYLETQYF.

The sample holds many counts of this clonotype. The chain couples TRBV28 to TRBJ1-4, with TRBD1 identical over 7 bases. The germline CDR1 and CDR2 sequences are MDHEN and SYDVKM. This CDR3 contains 13 residues. The V and J ends lost 6 bases and 8 bases, in that order; junction bases with no gene match: 6. The CDR3 DNA reads as TGTGCCAGCAGGGGGAGAGGGGGCGAAAAACTGTTTTTT. Its translation: CASRGRGGEKLFF.

The chain is built from TRBV7-2 and TRBJ2-1, with unresolved D. Germline loops: CDR1 SGHTA, CDR2 FQGNSA. Trimming took off 5 bases at V and 0 bases at J, with 11 bases between the two ends. The CDR3 is made up of 15 amino acids. The chain's CDR3 is CASSPLEDSYNEQFF. For the CDR3, the DNA is TGTGCCAGCAGCCCATTAGAGGACTCCTACAATGAGCAGTTCTTC.

The CDR3, as DNA: TGTGCCATCAGTGGGGCAGGTGAAGCTTTCTTT. Translated: CAISGAGEAFF. The chain links TRBV10-3 to TRBJ1-1; D unclear. Germline loops: CDR1 ENHRY, CDR2 SYGVKD. With 4 bases removed from V and 7 bases from J, the gap between germline ends came to 7 bases. The CDR3 runs 11 residues.

This clonotype has a count of ten or more. This chain joins TRBV6-2 or TRBV6-3 and TRBJ1-5, with D possibly being TRBD1 (6 bases). CDR3 length: 13 residues. The V gene lost 6 bases and the J gene lost 2 bases, with 8 bases spanning the gap. CDR1 and CDR2 from the germline V gene are MNHEY and SVGEGT. The CDR3 DNA reads as TGTGCCAGCAGCCCAGGGGGCAATCAGCCCCAGCATTTT. Residues: CASSPGGNQPQHF.

This clonotype has just a few counts. This chain links TRBV11-2 with TRBJ2-1; TRBD2 agrees at 12 bases. In germline, CDR1 is SGHAT, CDR2 FQNNGV. The junction had 2 bases not matched to a gene; V was cut back by 5 bases and J by 6 bases. The CDR3 runs 14 residues. The CDR3, as DNA: TGTGCCAGCAGCCCGACTAGCGGGAGCAATGAGCAGTTCTTC. Translating it yields CASSPTSGSNEQFF. The full variable domain, its missing parts supplied by reference TRBV11-2 and TRBJ2-1, is EAGVAQSPRYKIIEKRQSVAFWCNPISGHATLYWYQQILGQGPKLLIQFQNNGVVDDSQLPKDRFSAERLKGVDSTLKIQPAKLEDSAVYLCASSPTSGSNEQFFGPGTRLTVL.

This clonotype was recorded many times. The chain links TRBV7-9 to TRBJ2-7; 7 nucleotides match TRBD2. CDR3 length: 14 residues. Germline CDR1 is SEHNR and CDR2 is FQNEAQ (reference sequence). With V trimmed by 0 bases and J by 3 bases, 2 bases remained unmatched. As DNA, the CDR3 is TGTGCCAGCAGCTTAGCGGGAGGGATCTACGAGCAGTACTTC. Its protein product is CASSLAGGIYEQYF. The variable domain in full, with the rest retrieved from reference TRBV7-9 and TRBJ2-7, is DTGVSQNPRHKITKRGQNVTFRCDPISEHNRLYWYRQTLGQGPEFLTYFQNEAQLEKSRLLSDRFSAERPKGSFSTLEIQRTEQGDSAMYLCASSLAGGIYEQYFGPGTRLTVT.

The rearrangement joins TRBV9 to TRBJ1-1, with D tentatively TRBD1 (6 bases). V shed 1 base and J shed 1 base, with 11 bases lying between them. Germline V gives CDR1 SGDLS, CDR2 YYNGEE. The CDR3 has 15 amino acids. The CDR3 is CASSVLPGQNTEAFF. CDR3 nucleotide sequence: TGTGCCAGCAGCGTATTACCGGGACAGAACACTGAAGCTTTCTTT.

This clonotype was recorded only once. The chain recombines TRBV4-1 with TRBJ1-2; D uncertain. The germline V gene has CDR1 MGHRA and CDR2 YSYEKL. This CDR3 contains 16 residues. Trimming removed 0 bases at V and 6 bases at J, with 17 bases between. The CDR3 is CASSQEGGPETDGYTF. The CDR3, as DNA: TGCGCCAGCAGCCAAGAAGGAGGTCCAGAAACCGATGGCTACACCTTC.